This T cell receptor (beta chain) was sequenced during a study of molecular identifiers for immune sequencing clone quantification. Previously described methods with listed TCR primers produced the bulk TCR libraries. TCRdb used MiXCR to reprocess the PCR reads, holding one entry per CDR3 protein. The data hold about half a million distinct CDR3 sequences, with less than 30% observed a single time. This CDR3 region has 14 residues. Between the trimmed V and J ends, which lost 1 base and 4 bases, there was a span of 10 bases. The germline V gene has CDR1 LGHNA and CDR2 YSLEER. Only a few counts were recorded for this clonotype.

Material: naive CD8+ T cells from blood, with Jurkat cell RNA spiked in. Stated subset: FACS-sorted CD8+CD4-CCR7+CD45RA+ naive T cells. This receptor was taken from a human donor in good health. Some libraries in this study had Jurkat cell RNA spiked in. The chain is built from TRBV4-3 and TRBJ1-2; maybe TRBD1 (5 bases). The DNA for the CDR3 is TGCGCCAGCAGCCAAGGGTCAGGGAGCTATGGCTACACCTTC. Amino acid sequence: CASSQGSGSYGYTF.